The rows below give T cell receptor beta chains drawn from one sample of a study of T cell changes during pregnancy in multiple sclerosis. TCRdb's table, derived via immunoSEQ multiplex PCR, lists solely in-frame clones and lacks some. Here the sample spans 80,000 to 100,000 clones, approximately 93% being singletons. Source: peripheral blood, taken after pregnancy. The receptors stem from a female donor with multiple sclerosis, enrolled in a pregnancy study. Each CDR3 is given with its conserved first and last residue. A D gene is named only where the DNA matches it firmly. The size of a clone is reported for some rows only, either as once, few or many, or as a class for expanded clones.

v_gene	j_gene	abundance	d_gene	len	CDR3aa	CDR3nt
TRBV6-1	TRBJ1-2	.	TRBD1	13	CATLRDSIYGYTF	TGTGCCACCCTCCGGGACAGCATCTATGGCTACACCTTC
TRBV14	TRBJ1-2	.	TRBD1	15	CASSQATGGYYGYTF	TGTGCCAGCAGCCAGGCGACAGGGGGCTACTATGGCTACACCTTC
TRBV30	TRBJ1-3	.	.	13	CAGTDRLGNTIYF	TGTGCCGGAACCGACAGACTGGGAAACACCATATATTTT
TRBV2	TRBJ2-7	.	.	13	CASIGGRSGEQYF	TGTGCCAGCATTGGGGGGAGATCCGGTGAGCAGTACTTC
TRBV7-9	TRBJ2-1	.	.	13	CASSFSGVGEQFF	TGTGCCAGCAGCTTTTCCGGAGTCGGTGAGCAGTTCTTC
TRBV5-4	TRBJ1-1	.	.	15	CASSLEAFPLAEAFF	TGTGCCAGCAGCTTGGAAGCGTTCCCGCTGGCTGAAGCTTTCTTT
TRBV27	TRBJ1-1	once	.	15	CASSLSAAGAGEAFF	TGTGCCAGCAGTTTAAGTGCGGCGGGGGCGGGTGAAGCTTTCTTT
TRBV15	TRBJ2-7	.	TRBD2	22	CATSRSPRWTGLAGVESYEQYF	TGTGCCACCAGCAGATCCCCCCGCTGGACAGGACTAGCGGGAGTTGAGTCCTACGAGCAGTACTTC
TRBV13	TRBJ2-1	.	TRBD2	16	CASSLGLAGSYNEQFF	TGTGCCAGCAGCTTAGGTCTAGCGGGGTCCTACAATGAGCAGTTCTTC
TRBV28	TRBJ2-2	.	TRBD2	15	CATLLAGDLAGELFF	TGTGCCACCCTCCTAGCGGGAGATTTAGCCGGGGAGCTGTTTTTT
TRBV19	TRBJ2-7	.	TRBD1	15	CASSIGQGMSYEQYF	TGTGCCAGTAGTATAGGACAGGGGATGTCCTACGAGCAGTACTTC
TRBV5-1	TRBJ2-2	.	TRBD2	15	CASSSGLGVTGELFF	TGCGCCAGCAGCTCGGGACTAGGGGTAACCGGGGAGCTGTTTTTT
TRBV28	TRBJ2-3	.	TRBD2	14	CASRGTSGSATQYF	TGTGCCAGCAGGGGGACTAGCGGGAGTGCTACGCAGTATTTT
TRBV2	TRBJ2-7	.	.	14	CASSKNRVAYEQYF	TGTGCCAGCAGCAAAAACAGGGTCGCCTACGAGCAGTACTTC
TRBV19	TRBJ2-1	.	TRBD2	15	CASSLVAGAYNEQFF	TGTGCCAGTAGCCTCGTAGCGGGAGCTTACAATGAGCAGTTCTTC
TRBV18	TRBJ1-1	.	.	13	CASSPEVNTEAFF	TGTGCCAGCTCACCGGAGGTGAACACTGAAGCTTTCTTT
TRBV28	TRBJ2-7	once	TRBD2	20	CASSFSLSRTSGQNSYEQYF	TGTGCCAGCAGTTTTTCCCTCTCGCGGACTAGCGGGCAGAACTCCTACGAGCAGTACTTC
TRBV11-2	TRBJ2-1	.	TRBD2	17	CASSFRSLAGGNNEQFF	TGTGCCAGCAGCTTCAGGAGTCTAGCGGGAGGCAACAATGAGCAGTTCTTC
TRBV28	TRBJ1-5	.	.	17	CASSLKTQTVVRQPQHF	TGTGCCAGCAGTCTAAAAACACAAACGGTGGTGAGGCAGCCCCAGCATTTT
TRBV5-4	TRBJ2-7	.	TRBD1	14	CASSLQGKIYEQYF	TGTGCCAGCAGCTTACAGGGGAAGATATACGAGCAGTACTTC
TRBV5-1	TRBJ2-1	.	TRBD2	19	CASSLRTSGRDVSYNEQFF	TGCGCCAGCAGCCTTAGGACTAGCGGGAGGGATGTCTCCTACAATGAGCAGTTCTTC
TRBV5-1	TRBJ2-7	.	TRBD1	15	CASSPRTGASYEQYF	TGCGCCAGCAGCCCCCGGACAGGCGCCTCCTACGAGCAGTACTTC
TRBV7-7	TRBJ2-2	.	.	16	CASSLGGGDYTGELFF	TGTGCCAGCAGCTTAGGGGGCGGGGACTACACCGGGGAGCTGTTTTTT
TRBV7-8	TRBJ2-1	.	TRBD2	17	CASSLAILAGGYNEQFF	TGTGCCAGCAGCTTAGCGATCCTAGCGGGGGGCTACAATGAGCAGTTCTTC
TRBV5-6	TRBJ2-1	.	.	13	CASSTGENNEQFF	TGTGCCAGCAGCACCGGAGAAAACAATGAGCAGTTCTTC
TRBV30	TRBJ2-1	.	.	12	CAWTRSVNEQFF	TGTGCCTGGACCCGGAGTGTGAATGAGCAGTTCTTC
TRBV5-4	TRBJ2-7	.	TRBD2	14	CASSSGTSLGEQYF	TGTGCCAGCAGCTCCGGGACTAGCCTTGGCGAGCAGTACTTC
TRBV7-6	TRBJ2-1	.	TRBD2	14	CASSPSGSLGEQFF	TGTGCCAGCAGCCCTAGCGGGAGCTTGGGTGAGCAGTTCTTC